One T cell receptor (beta chain) is described in this entry. The antigen is undetermined. The CDR3 extends over 15 amino acids. PCR amplification relied on 60 Vbeta primers (plus 13 Jbeta primers). Repertoires were generated with immunoSEQ multiplex PCR, while TCRdb's copy carries only in-frame clones and drops some. The data show around 110,000 clones, roughly a tenth seen once. The sample belongs to a study of cytomegalovirus exposure and HLA in healthy donors. Study outcomes and limitations: HLA alleles showed associations with around 15,000 TCR beta sequences in a later analysis, at a 0.05 false discovery rate. In a later analysis, V- and J-gene trimming of beta chains associated with a DCLRE1C missense variant, replicated independently. In vitro data verified a few CMV-associated chains as specific for CMV antigens.

Sequencing was done on a sample of PBMCs. This TCR came from a man aged 25 to 40 in good health and CMV-seronegative. This chain joins TRBV21-1 and TRBJ2-2; TRBD1, as called in the table, went unchecked against the DNA. TRBV21-1 is given as a pseudogene. The CDR3 loop reads CASSKDAGSAGELFF. The CDR3 DNA reads TGTGCCAGCAGCAAAGACGCAGGGTCGGCCGGGGAGCTGTTTTTT.